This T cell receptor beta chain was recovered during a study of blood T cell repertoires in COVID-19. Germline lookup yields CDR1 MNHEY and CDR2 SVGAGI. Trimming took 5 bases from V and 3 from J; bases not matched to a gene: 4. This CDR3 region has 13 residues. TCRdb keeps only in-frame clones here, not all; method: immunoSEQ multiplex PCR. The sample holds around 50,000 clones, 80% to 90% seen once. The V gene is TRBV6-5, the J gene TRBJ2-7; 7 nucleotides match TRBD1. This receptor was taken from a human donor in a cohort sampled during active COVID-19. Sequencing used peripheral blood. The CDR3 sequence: CASSRTGFYEQYF. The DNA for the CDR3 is TGTGCCAGCAGTAGGACAGGATTCTACGAGCAGTACTTC.